What follows are 14 T cell receptor beta chains derived from one specimen sequenced in a study of vaccination and CD4 T cells after COVID-19. The treatment is: roughly 10-day PBMC culture with coronavirus spike peptide pools or control peptides (ViraFEST assay). Prior to the COVID-19 pandemic (2011-2018), the unexposed donor's CD4+ T cells were collected. These receptors have no known antigen. Sequencing of cultured CD4+ T cell DNA used the Oncomine TCR Beta short-read assay. TCRdb reprocessed the PCR reads with MiXCR, giving one entry per CDR3 protein. There are about 7,200 distinct CDR3 sequences in the sample; roughly a quarter occur only once, and 32% lies in the top ten. Sequenced sample: CD4+ T cells from blood, cultured in vitro. The receptors originated from a human donor in good health.

The J gene is TRBJ1-2, the V gene TRBV30; D call uncertain. Trimming took 2 bases from V and 0 from J, leaving 10 bases between them. CDR3 size: 14 residues. Per the germline V gene, CDR1 is GTSNPN and CDR2 is SVGIG (reference sequence). The CDR3 DNA is TGTGCCTGGAGTCCCCCAGGAGCTAACTATGGCTACACCTTC. Its protein product is CAWSPPGANYGYTF.

This chain uses TRBV11-2 with TRBJ2-1, with TRBD1 identical over 7 bases. Germline-derived CDR1 and CDR2 are SGHAT and FQNNGV. J lost 13 bases, V lost 3 bases, and 6 bases had no gene match. The CDR3 loop spans 12 amino acids. CDR3 amino acids: CASSLGTDTQFF. In DNA, the CDR3 is TGTGCCAGCAGCTTGGGGACAGACACTCAGTTCTTC.

This chain connects TRBV5-5 to TRBJ1-2; D remains ambiguous. Germline CDR1 reads SGHKS; CDR2 reads YYEKEE (reference sequence). V lost 7 bases to trimming and J lost 3 bases, with 7 bases between them. CDR3 length: 11 residues. CDR3 DNA sequence: TGTGCCAGCGCACTGGACTATGGCTACACCTTC. Amino acid sequence: CASALDYGYTF. Looking up the rest from reference TRBV5-5 and TRBJ1-2 gives the full variable domain: DAGVTQSPTHLIKTRGQQVTLRCSPISGHKSVSWYQQVLGQGPQFIFQYYEKEERGRGNFPDRFSARQFPNYSSELNVNALLLGDSALYLCASALDYGYTFGSGTRLTVV.

This clonotype was recorded only once. The genes are TRBV11-3 and TRBJ2-5, with TRBD2 matching 13 bases. CDR1 is SGHNT and CDR2 is YENEEA in the germline V gene. Losses at the gene ends were 0 bases for V and 3 bases for J; bases not matched to a gene: 25. The CDR3 loop spans 24 amino acids. The CDR3 loop is CASSLDPPRATSGGHGPTKETQYF. The CDR3 nucleotides read TGTGCCAGCAGCTTAGATCCACCTAGGGCGACTAGCGGGGGGCACGGGCCAACGAAAGAGACCCAGTACTTC.

This chain joins TRBV9 and TRBJ2-7; TRBD2 is a possible D gene (6 bases). The CDR3 covers 16 residues. CDR1 is SGDLS, CDR2 YYNGEE, per germline. Trimming removed 0 bases at V and 6 bases at J, with 19 bases between. CDR3 DNA sequence: TGTGCCAGCAGCGTAGTACCCTCCGGGGGATGGGGCGAGCAGTACTTC. Translating gives CASSVVPSGGWGEQYF.

The table lists this clonotype with a few counts. The V call is TRBV24-1, the J call TRBJ2-1; no clear D. Germline CDR1 is KGHDR and CDR2 is SFDVKD. The CDR3 is 14 amino acids. Trimming shortened V by 3 bases and J by 5 bases, and 10 bases separated the two germline ends. This CDR3 is CATSDHNLDNEQFF. CDR3 sequence (DNA): TGTGCCACCAGTGATCACAACTTGGACAATGAGCAGTTCTTC.

The chain recombines TRBV12-3 or TRBV12-4 with TRBJ1-2; the match to TRBD1 covers 11 bases. This CDR3 comprises 15 residues. V was clipped by 3 bases and J by 2 bases; unmatched bases: 2. The CDR3 nucleotides read TGTGCCAGCAGTTTCGGACAGGGGGCAAACTATGGCTACACCTTC. It encodes CASSFGQGANYGYTF.

This clonotype qualifies as medium-sized. The V call is TRBV7-2, the J call TRBJ2-2, with a tentative D call TRBD2 (5 bases). CDR3 size: 12 residues. CDR1 and CDR2 (germline): SGHTA, FQGNSA. V shed 1 base and J shed 15 bases, with 12 bases lying between them. The CDR3 reads CASSLERRVMFF. CDR3 nucleotides: TGTGCCAGCAGCTTAGAGAGGCGGGTGATGTTTTTT. Combining the CDR3 with reference TRBV7-2 and TRBJ2-2 gives the whole variable domain GAGVSQSPSNKVTEKGKDVELRCDPISGHTALYWYRQSLGQGLEFLIYFQGNSAPDKSGLPSDRFSAERTGGSVSTLTIQRTQQEDSAVYLCASSLERRVMFFGEGSRLTVL.

In its sample, this clonotype is medium-sized (0.01 to 0.1%). The chain recombines TRBV6-2 or TRBV6-3 with TRBJ1-1; 8 nucleotides agree with TRBD1. The CDR3 extends over 13 amino acids. CDR1 is MNHEY and CDR2 is SVGEGT in the germline V gene. V dropped 5 bases and J dropped 3; count of bases not matched to a gene: 2. This CDR3 is CASSDRGDTEAFF. CDR3 bases: TGTGCCAGCAGTGACAGGGGCGACACTGAAGCTTTCTTT.

The genes are TRBV25-1 and TRBJ1-1; a possible D gene is TRBD1 (5 bases). The CDR3 is 14 residues long. Germline V gene lookup returns CDR1 MGHDK and CDR2 SYGVNS. Trimming pared 6 bases from V and 6 bases from J, leaving 17 bases between. CDR3 sequence reads: CASRGWGEYSEAFF. The CDR3 nucleotides are TGTGCCAGCAGGGGGTGGGGGGAATACTCTGAAGCTTTCTTT.

This chain joins TRBV2 and TRBJ1-2; TRBD1 is a possible D gene (5 bases). Germline V gene lookup returns CDR1 SNHLY and CDR2 FYNNEI. Trimming left V 6 bases short and J 3 bases short, with 14 bases between. This CDR3 has 14 amino acids. The DNA for the CDR3 is TGTGCCAGCAGGGAACAGGCTCCGCACTATGGCTACACCTTC. Amino acid sequence: CASREQAPHYGYTF.

V usage is TRBV7-9 and J usage is TRBJ2-1; 7 bases line up with TRBD1. The J segment lost 8 bases and the V segment lost 2 bases, leaving 9 bases of the junction unmatched. In germline, CDR1 is SEHNR, CDR2 FQNEAQ (reference sequence). The CDR3 extends over 15 amino acids. CDR3 loop: CASSLRDSISDEQFF. The CDR3 nucleotides read TGTGCCAGCAGCTTACGGGACAGTATTAGTGATGAGCAGTTCTTC. The full variable domain, in which reference TRBV7-9 and TRBJ2-1 provide the parts outside the CDR3, is DTGVSQNPRHKITKRGQNVTFRCDPISEHNRLYWYRQTLGQGPEFLTYFQNEAQLEKSRLLSDRFSAERPKGSFSTLEIQRTEQGDSAMYLCASSLRDSISDEQFFGPGTRLTVL.

This clonotype is medium-sized. The gene calls are TRBV20-1 and TRBJ1-6, with a weak D call TRBD1 (6 bases). Between the trimmed V and J ends, which lost 3 bases and 12 bases, there was a span of 12 bases. The CDR3 is 12 residues long. Per the germline V gene, CDR1 is DFQATT and CDR2 is SNEGSKA (reference sequence). The CDR3 loop is CSASTGSRPLHF. DNA for the CDR3: TGCAGTGCTAGCACAGGGTCCAGACCCCTCCACTTT.

The chain recombines TRBV7-2 with TRBJ2-3, with 10 bases identical to TRBD2. This CDR3 is 18 amino acids long. After removal of 2 bases from V and 4 bases from J, the junction contained 12 bases not matched to a gene. CDR1 and CDR2 from the germline V gene are SGHTA and FQGNSA. The CDR3 DNA is TGTGCCAGCAGCTTACAACTAGCGGGGTACTTTCAAGCAGATACGCAGTATTTT. Its translation is CASSLQLAGYFQADTQYF. The whole variable domain, remainder taken from reference TRBV7-2 and TRBJ2-3, is GAGVSQSPSNKVTEKGKDVELRCDPISGHTALYWYRQSLGQGLEFLIYFQGNSAPDKSGLPSDRFSAERTGGSVSTLTIQRTQQEDSAVYLCASSLQLAGYFQADTQYFGPGTRLTVL.